The source of this T cell receptor beta chain is a study of T cells after yellow fever vaccination. The germline V gene has CDR1 DFQATT and CDR2 SNEGSKA (reference sequence). V was trimmed by 4 bases and J by 7 bases, leaving 11 bases between them. CDR3 length: 13 amino acids. TCRdb ran MiXCR on the 5' RACE reads and lists one entry per CDR3 protein. The data contain roughly 520,000 distinct CDR3 sequences, 21% of them singletons. The sequences come from PBMCs, collected approximately 22 days after the first yellow fever vaccination. This chain connects TRBV20-1 to TRBJ1-6; D unclear. The receptor's source is a man aged 18 to 29 who received the YFV17D yellow fever vaccine. CDR3 loop: CSATPSPNSPLHF. As DNA, the CDR3 is TGCAGTGCTACCCCGTCCCCAAATTCACCCCTCCACTTT.